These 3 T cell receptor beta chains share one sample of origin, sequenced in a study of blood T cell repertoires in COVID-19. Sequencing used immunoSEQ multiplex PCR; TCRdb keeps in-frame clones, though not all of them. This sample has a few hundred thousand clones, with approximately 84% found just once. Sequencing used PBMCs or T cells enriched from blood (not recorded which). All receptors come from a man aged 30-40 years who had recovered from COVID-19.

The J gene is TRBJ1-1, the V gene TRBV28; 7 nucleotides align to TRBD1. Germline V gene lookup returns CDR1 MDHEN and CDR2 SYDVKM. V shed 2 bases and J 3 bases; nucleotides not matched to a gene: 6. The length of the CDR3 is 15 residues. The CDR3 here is CASSLRKGAYTEAFF. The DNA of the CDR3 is TGTGCCAGCAGTTTAAGAAAGGGGGCCTACACTGAAGCTTTCTTT.

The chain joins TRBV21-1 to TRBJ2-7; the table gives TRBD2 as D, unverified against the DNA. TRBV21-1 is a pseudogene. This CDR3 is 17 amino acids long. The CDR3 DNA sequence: TGTGCCAGCAGGCACCGGGGGGAGGGACGGATCCTGTACGAGCAGTACTTC. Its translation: CASRHRGEGRILYEQYF.

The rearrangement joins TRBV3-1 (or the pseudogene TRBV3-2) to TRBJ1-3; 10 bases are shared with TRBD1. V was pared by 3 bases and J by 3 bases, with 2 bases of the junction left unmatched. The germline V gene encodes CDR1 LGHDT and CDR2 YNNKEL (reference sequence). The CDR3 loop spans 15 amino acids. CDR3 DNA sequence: TGTGCCAGCAGCCAGAGGGACAGGGGTGGAAACACCATATATTTT. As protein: CASSQRDRGGNTIYF.